This T cell receptor (beta chain) was sequenced for a study of regulatory T cells in long-lasting Graves disease. The time point was: persistent/refractory GD, antithyroid drugs over 5 years with positive TRAb. Generation of the TCR library employed RNA extracted from PBMCs. Study findings and constraints: Less diverse TCR repertoires were seen in persistent Graves' patients than in newly diagnosed ones.

Germline lookup yields CDR1 SQVTM and CDR2 ANQGSEA. Trimming left V 5 bases short and J 1 base short, with 0 bases between. The CDR3 is 9 amino acids. Relying on iRepertoire HTBI primers and Arm-PCR of CDR3 regions, the team built TCR beta libraries. MiXCR, run by TCRdb on the multiplex PCR reads, gives a single entry per CDR3 protein. The data show 350,000 to 450,000 distinct CDR3 sequences, roughly 20% seen once. Comments on this clonotype: Its antigen is not identified.

The input for sequencing was peripheral blood mononuclear cells (PBMCs), taken when the disease was refractory, from a patient treated with antithyroid drugs. This chain uses TRBV29-1 with TRBJ2-7; no reliable D call. The origin of this receptor is a woman aged 40 to 50 with Graves disease. This chain's CDR3 is CSVSYEQYF. The CDR3 bases are TGCAGCGTTTCCTACGAGCAGTACTTC.